The text below deals with one T cell receptor (beta chain). This sample was taken from a study of blood T cell repertoires in COVID-19. As for the study in general: COVID-19 samples, acute and convalescent, were from the United States, Italy and Spain. From T cells, B-cell-depleted T cells, or PBMCs came the material, which was cDNA or gDNA.

In the source study's methods: By means of reference gene primer amplification, nucleated cell counts were estimated. Produced via immunoSEQ multiplex PCR; TCRdb's table is partial and in-frame only. The V and J calls and clone size are taken from that table; D and trimming were inferred from the DNA. This table holds about 64,000 clones, 82% found once. Germline V lookup: CDR1 LGHDT, CDR2 YNNKEL (reference sequence). The CDR3 has 20 amino acids. V lost 3 bases and J lost 4; bases outside the gene matches: 19. The sequence came from a human donor in a cohort sampled during active COVID-19. This sequence joins TRBV3-1 (or the pseudogene TRBV3-2) and TRBJ2-3; 10 bases are a match to TRBD2. Source material: peripheral blood. The CDR3 region has the DNA TGTGCCAGCAGCCAGAGGAAGCTAGTTCAGCGGGGGGGTATATCAGATACGCAGTATTTT. Its translation: CASSQRKLVQRGGISDTQYF.